Presented here are 11 T cell receptor beta chains from one specimen sequenced in a study of cytomegalovirus exposure and HLA in healthy donors. The PCR was carried out with 60 Vbeta primers and 13 Jbeta primers. The protocol was immunoSEQ multiplex PCR, while the TCRdb copy is restricted to in-frame clones and leaves out a portion. The sample includes tens of thousands of clones, about four fifths of them seen just once. The sequencing input was PBMCs. All receptors derive from a man younger than 35 in good health and CMV-seropositive.

The rearrangement joins TRBV28 to TRBJ2-3; 8 nucleotides match TRBD2. Trimming took 4 bases from V and 10 from J; bases not matched to a gene: 13. Germline loops: CDR1 MDHEN, CDR2 SYDVKM. The CDR3 covers 15 residues. CDR3 in DNA: TGTGCCAGCAGTTCATCGGGACTAGTGCAATGGCCGCAGTATTTT. Translating gives CASSSSGLVQWPQYF.

This clone was detected only once. This chain uses TRBV5-6 with TRBJ1-1; TRBD1 aligns across 9 bases. Trimming at V came to 6 bases and at J to 5 bases, leaving 8 bases not matched to a gene. Germline lookup yields CDR1 SGHDT and CDR2 YYEEEE. The CDR3 is 14 residues long. CDR3 amino acids: CASTQQGAGTEAFF. CDR3 in DNA: TGTGCCAGCACGCAACAGGGGGCCGGAACTGAAGCTTTCTTT.

The chain combines TRBV14 with TRBJ2-7; 11 bases fit TRBD2. V gave up 1 base and J gave up 6 bases; unmatched junction bases: 5. The CDR3 contains 15 residues. CDR1 is SGHDN, CDR2 FVKESK, per germline. This chain's CDR3 is CASSQGLAGFFEQYF. The CDR3 nucleotides read TGTGCCAGCAGCCAAGGACTAGCGGGATTCTTCGAGCAGTACTTC.

This clone has just a few counts. This rearrangement joins TRBV5-4 to TRBJ2-7, with TRBD2 as a possible D gene (6 bases). CDR3 size: 16 residues. V lost 2 bases and J lost 0, with 15 bases in between. Germline CDR1 is SGHNT and CDR2 is YYREEE (reference sequence). The CDR3 DNA follows: TGTGCCAGCAGCTTCGGGGTAGCGGAGGCCTCCTACGAGCAGTACTTC. Translation gives CASSFGVAEASYEQYF.

The chain links TRBV5-5 to TRBJ2-7; maybe TRBD1 (5 bases). CDR3 size: 12 residues. The ends were cut back, 0 bases at V and 7 bases at J, with 8 bases in the middle. Germline CDR1 SGHKS, CDR2 YYEKEE (reference sequence). The CDR3 loop reads CASSLGGSEQYF. CDR3 coding DNA: TGTGCCAGCAGCTTGGGGGGCTCAGAGCAGTACTTC. Drawing the rest from reference TRBV5-5 and TRBJ2-7, the complete variable domain is DAGVTQSPTHLIKTRGQQVTLRCSPISGHKSVSWYQQVLGQGPQFIFQYYEKEERGRGNFPDRFSARQFPNYSSELNVNALLLGDSALYLCASSLGGSEQYFGPGTRLTVT.

This clone came up a few times. V and J are TRBV7-3 and TRBJ1-1, with 7 bases that match TRBD1. Looked up from germline, CDR1 is SGHTA and CDR2 is FQGTGA. The ends lost 5 bases at V and 6 bases at J; junction bases unmatched: 9. CDR3 size: 14 residues. CDR3 nucleotides: TGTGCCAGCAGCACCCGAGGGGGGACAGCTGAAGCTTTCTTT. Residues: CASSTRGGTAEAFF.

The chain combines TRBV13 with TRBJ1-2; tentatively, D is TRBD1 (6 bases). Looked up from germline, CDR1 is PRHDT and CDR2 is FYEKMQ (reference sequence). This CDR3 contains 13 residues. The V end was cut by 10 bases, the J end by 6 bases, with 18 bases between. CDR3 bases: TGTGCCACCGGAGAACAGGGACGAGATGGCTACACCTTC. It yields the protein CATGEQGRDGYTF.

The chain employs TRBV2 and TRBJ2-7, with D possibly matching TRBD1 (5 bases). CDR1 is SNHLY, CDR2 FYNNEI, per germline. The CDR3 is made up of 13 amino acids. V was trimmed by 6 bases and J by 2 bases, leaving 11 bases between them. The CDR3 reads CASSADTTYEQYF. In nucleotides, the CDR3 is TGTGCCAGCAGCGCGGACACAACCTACGAGCAGTACTTC.

The chain couples TRBV5-1 to TRBJ2-7; 8 nucleotides match TRBD2. Per the germline V gene, CDR1 is SGHRS and CDR2 is YFSETQ. This CDR3 spans 16 amino acids. J lost 0 bases, V lost 4 bases, and 9 bases had no gene match. CDR3 residues: CASSLPTSGDSYEQYF. The CDR3 region has the DNA TGCGCCAGCAGCCTACCCACTAGCGGAGACTCCTACGAGCAGTACTTC.

The genes are TRBV4-1 and TRBJ1-1; the D is unclear. The ends were cut back, 4 bases at V and 0 bases at J, with 12 bases in the middle. The CDR3 runs 15 residues. CDR1 is MGHRA and CDR2 is YSYEKL in the germline V gene. This CDR3 reads CASSPSGSMNTEAFF. CDR3 bases: TGCGCCAGCAGCCCTTCGGGGTCCATGAACACTGAAGCTTTCTTT.

This chain connects TRBV10-3 to TRBJ2-7; TRBD1 matches 9 bases. The germline gives CDR1 ENHRY, CDR2 SYGVKD. This CDR3 comprises 15 residues. Trimming took 4 bases from V and 3 from J; bases not matched to a gene: 7. The CDR3 coding sequence is TGTGCCATCAGTGGGTCCGGGACAGGGAACTACGAGCAGTACTTC. Translating gives CAISGSGTGNYEQYF.